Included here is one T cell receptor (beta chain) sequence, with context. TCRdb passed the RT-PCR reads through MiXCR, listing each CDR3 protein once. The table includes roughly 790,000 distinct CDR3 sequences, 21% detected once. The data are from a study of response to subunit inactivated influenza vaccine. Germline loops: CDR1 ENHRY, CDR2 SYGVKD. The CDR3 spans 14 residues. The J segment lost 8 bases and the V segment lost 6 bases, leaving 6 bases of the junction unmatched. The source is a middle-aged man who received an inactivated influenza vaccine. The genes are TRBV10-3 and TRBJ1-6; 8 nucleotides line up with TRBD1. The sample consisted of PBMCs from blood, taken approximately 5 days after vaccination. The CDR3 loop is CAISKTGDDSPLHF. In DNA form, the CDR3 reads TGTGCCATCAGCAAGACAGGGGACGATTCACCCCTCCACTTT.